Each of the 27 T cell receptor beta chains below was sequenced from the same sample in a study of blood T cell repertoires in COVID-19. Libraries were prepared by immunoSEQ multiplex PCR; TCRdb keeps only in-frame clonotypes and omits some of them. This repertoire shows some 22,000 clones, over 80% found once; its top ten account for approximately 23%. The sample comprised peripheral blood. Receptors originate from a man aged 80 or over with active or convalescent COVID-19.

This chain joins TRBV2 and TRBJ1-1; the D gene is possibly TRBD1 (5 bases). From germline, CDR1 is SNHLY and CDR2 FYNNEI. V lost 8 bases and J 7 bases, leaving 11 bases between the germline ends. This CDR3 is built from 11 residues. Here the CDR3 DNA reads TGTGCCAGCGAACAGGTGGTTGAAGCTTTCTTT. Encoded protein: CASEQVVEAFF.

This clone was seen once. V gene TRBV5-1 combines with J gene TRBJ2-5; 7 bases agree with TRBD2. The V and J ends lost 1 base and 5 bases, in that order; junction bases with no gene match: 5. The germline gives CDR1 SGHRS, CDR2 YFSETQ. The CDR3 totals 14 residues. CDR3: CASSLMAGAETQYF. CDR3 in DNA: TGCGCCAGCAGCTTGATGGCGGGAGCGGAGACCCAGTACTTC.

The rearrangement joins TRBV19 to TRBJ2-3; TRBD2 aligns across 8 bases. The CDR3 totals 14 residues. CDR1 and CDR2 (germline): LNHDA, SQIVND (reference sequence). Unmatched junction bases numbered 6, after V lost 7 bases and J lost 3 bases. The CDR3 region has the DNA TGTGCCAGTAAAGACGGGGGGGTAACAGATACGCAGTATTTT. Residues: CASKDGGVTDTQYF.

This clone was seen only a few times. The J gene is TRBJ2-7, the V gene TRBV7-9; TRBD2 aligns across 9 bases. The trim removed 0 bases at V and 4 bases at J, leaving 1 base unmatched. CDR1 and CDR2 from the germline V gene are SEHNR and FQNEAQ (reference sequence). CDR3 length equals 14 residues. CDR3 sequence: CASSLAGLAYEQYF. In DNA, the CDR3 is TGTGCCAGCAGCTTAGCGGGACTAGCTTACGAGCAGTACTTC.

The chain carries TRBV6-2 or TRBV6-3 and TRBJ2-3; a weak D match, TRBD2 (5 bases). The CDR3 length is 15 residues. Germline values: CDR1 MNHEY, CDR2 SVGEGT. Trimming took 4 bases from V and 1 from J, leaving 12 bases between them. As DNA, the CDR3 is TGTGCCAGCAGTTCTAGCCGGAGGCGCACAGATACGCAGTATTTT. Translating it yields CASSSSRRRTDTQYF.

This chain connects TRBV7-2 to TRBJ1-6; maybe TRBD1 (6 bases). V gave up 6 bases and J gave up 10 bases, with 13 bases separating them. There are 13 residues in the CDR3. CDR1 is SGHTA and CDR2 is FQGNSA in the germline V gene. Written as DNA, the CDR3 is TGTGCCAGCAGTCAACAGGGTTGGTCACCCCTCCACTTT. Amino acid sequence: CASSQQGWSPLHF.

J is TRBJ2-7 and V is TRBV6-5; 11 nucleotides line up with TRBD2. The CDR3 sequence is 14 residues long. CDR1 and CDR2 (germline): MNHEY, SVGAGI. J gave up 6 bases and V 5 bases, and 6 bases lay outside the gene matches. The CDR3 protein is CASSPSGRNTEQYF. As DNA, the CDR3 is TGTGCCAGCAGTCCTAGCGGGAGGAACACCGAGCAGTACTTC.

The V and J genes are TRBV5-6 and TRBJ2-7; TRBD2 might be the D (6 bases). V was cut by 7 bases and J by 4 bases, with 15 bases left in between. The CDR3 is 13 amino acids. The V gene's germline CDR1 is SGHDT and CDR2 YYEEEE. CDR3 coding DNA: TGTGCCAGCTCGGCGGGATTAGGTTACGAGCAGTACTTC. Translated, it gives CASSAGLGYEQYF. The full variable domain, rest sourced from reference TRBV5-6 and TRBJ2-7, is DAGVTQSPTHLIKTRGQQVTLRCSPKSGHDTVSWYQQALGQGPQFIFQYYEEEERQRGNFPDRFSGHQFPNYSSELNVNALLLGDSALYLCASSAGLGYEQYFGPGTRLTVT.

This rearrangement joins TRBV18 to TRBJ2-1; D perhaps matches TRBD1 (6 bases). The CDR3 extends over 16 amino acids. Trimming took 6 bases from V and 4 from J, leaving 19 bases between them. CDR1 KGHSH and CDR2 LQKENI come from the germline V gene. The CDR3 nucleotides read TGTGCCAGCTCCCAAGACAGGTCGGGCGGTTACAATGAGCAGTTCTTC. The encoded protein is CASSQDRSGGYNEQFF.

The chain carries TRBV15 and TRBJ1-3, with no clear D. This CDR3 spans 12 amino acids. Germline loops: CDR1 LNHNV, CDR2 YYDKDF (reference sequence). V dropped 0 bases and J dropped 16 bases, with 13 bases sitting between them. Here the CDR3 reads CATSRDHVQIYF. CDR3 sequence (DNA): TGTGCCACCAGCAGAGATCATGTACAGATCTATTTT. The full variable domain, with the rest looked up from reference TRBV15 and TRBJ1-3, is DAMVIQNPRYQVTQFGKPVTLSCSQTLNHNVMYWYQQKSSQAPKLLFHYYDKDFNNEADTPDNFQSRRPNTSFCFLDIRSPGLGDTAMYLCATSRDHVQIYFGEGSWLTVV.

This CDR3 reads CASSSRTGAEAFF. CDR3 coding DNA: TGTGCCAGCAGCTCTAGGACAGGGGCTGAAGCTTTCTTT. The genes are TRBV5-6 and TRBJ1-1; 9 nucleotides line up with TRBD1. The CDR3 is made up of 13 amino acids. Unmatched junction bases numbered 3, after V lost 3 bases and J lost 6 bases. Germline values: CDR1 SGHDT, CDR2 YYEEEE.

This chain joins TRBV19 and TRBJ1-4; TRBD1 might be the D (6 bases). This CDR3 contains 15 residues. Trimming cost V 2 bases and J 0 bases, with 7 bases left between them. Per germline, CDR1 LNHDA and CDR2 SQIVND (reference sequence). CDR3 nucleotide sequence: TGTGCCAGTAGTATAAGGACAGCAACTAATGAAAAACTGTTTTTT. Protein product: CASSIRTATNEKLFF.

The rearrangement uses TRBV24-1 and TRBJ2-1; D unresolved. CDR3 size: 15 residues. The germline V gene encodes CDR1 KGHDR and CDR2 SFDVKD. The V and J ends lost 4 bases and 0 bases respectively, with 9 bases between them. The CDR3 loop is CATSDAGTSYNEQFF. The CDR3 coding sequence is TGTGCCACCAGTGACGCAGGAACCTCCTACAATGAGCAGTTCTTC.

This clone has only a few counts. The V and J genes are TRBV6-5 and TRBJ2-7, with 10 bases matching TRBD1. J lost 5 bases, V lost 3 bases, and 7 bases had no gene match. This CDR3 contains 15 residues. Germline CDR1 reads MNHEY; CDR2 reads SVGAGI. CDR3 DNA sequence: TGTGCCAGCAGTTATGTGAGGACAGGGGGTAACGAGCAGTACTTC. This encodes CASSYVRTGGNEQYF.

In DNA, the CDR3 is TGTGCCAGTAGTCTGGGGGCGGGCAGGATAGATACGCAGTATTTT. Protein product: CASSLGAGRIDTQYF. The chain carries TRBV19 and TRBJ2-3; D is perhaps TRBD1 (6 bases). Deletions cut 5 bases from V and 5 bases from J, with 17 bases between. Per germline, CDR1 LNHDA and CDR2 SQIVND (reference sequence). This CDR3 region has 15 residues.

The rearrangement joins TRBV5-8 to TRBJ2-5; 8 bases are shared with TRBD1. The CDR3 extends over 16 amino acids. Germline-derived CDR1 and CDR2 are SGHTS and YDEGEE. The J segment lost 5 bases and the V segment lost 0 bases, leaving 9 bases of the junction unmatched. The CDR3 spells CASSLVGTGRWETQYF. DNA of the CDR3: TGTGCCAGCAGCTTGGTCGGGACAGGTCGATGGGAGACCCAGTACTTC.

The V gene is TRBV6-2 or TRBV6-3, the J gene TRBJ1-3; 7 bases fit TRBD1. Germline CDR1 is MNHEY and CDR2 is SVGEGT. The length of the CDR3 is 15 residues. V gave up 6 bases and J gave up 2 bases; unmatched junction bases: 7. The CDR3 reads CASSRQGTAGNTIYF. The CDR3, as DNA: TGTGCCAGCAGCCGACAGGGTACGGCTGGAAACACCATATATTTT.

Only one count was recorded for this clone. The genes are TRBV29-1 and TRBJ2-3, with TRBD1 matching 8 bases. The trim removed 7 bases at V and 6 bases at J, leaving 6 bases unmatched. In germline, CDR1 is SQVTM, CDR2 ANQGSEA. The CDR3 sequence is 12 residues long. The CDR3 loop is CSAGTGGDTQYF. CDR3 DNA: TGCAGCGCAGGGACAGGCGGGGATACGCAGTATTTT.

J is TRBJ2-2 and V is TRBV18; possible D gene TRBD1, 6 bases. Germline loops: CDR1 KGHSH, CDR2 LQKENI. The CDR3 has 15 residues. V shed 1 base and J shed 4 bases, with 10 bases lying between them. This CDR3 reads CASSPRGQGTGELFF. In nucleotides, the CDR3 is TGTGCCAGCTCACCACGGGGGCAGGGCACCGGGGAGCTGTTTTTT.

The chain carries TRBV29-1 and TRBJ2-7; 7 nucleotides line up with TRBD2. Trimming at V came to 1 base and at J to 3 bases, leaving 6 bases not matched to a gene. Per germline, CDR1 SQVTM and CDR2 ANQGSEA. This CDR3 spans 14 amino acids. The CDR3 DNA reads TGCAGCGTTGAAGTTAGCGGGTATTTCTACGAGCAGTACTTC. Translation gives CSVEVSGYFYEQYF.

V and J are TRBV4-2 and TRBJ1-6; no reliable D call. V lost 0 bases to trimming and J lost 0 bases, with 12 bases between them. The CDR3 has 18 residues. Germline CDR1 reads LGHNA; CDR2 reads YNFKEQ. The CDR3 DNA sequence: TGTGCCAGCAGCCAAGAAGGGAGGGTGAGCTCCTATAATTCACCCCTCCACTTT. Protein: CASSQEGRVSSYNSPLHF.

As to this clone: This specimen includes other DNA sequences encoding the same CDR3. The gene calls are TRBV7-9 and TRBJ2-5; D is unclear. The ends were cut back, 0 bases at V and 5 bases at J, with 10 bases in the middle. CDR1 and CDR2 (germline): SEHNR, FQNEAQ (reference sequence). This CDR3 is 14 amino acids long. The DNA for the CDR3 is TGTGCCAGCAGCTTAGCGCTAGGTGCCGAGACCCAGTACTTC. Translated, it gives CASSLALGAETQYF.

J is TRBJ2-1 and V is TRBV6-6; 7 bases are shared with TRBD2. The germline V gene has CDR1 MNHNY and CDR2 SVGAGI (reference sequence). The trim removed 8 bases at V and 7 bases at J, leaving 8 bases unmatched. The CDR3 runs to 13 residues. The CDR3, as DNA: TGTGCCAGCTCGGCTAGCGGTGCGAATGAGCAGTTCTTC. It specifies CASSASGANEQFF.

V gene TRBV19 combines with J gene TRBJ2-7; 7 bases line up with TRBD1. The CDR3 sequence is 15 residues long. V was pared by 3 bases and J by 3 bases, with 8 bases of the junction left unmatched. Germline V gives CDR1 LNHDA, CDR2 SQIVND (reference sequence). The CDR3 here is CASSMLGTENYEQYF. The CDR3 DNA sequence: TGTGCCAGTAGTATGCTGGGGACAGAGAACTACGAGCAGTACTTC.

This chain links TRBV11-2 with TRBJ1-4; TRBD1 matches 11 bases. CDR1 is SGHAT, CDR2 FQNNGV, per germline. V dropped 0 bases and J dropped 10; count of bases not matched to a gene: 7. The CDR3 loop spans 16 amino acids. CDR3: CASSLDPGTGGRKLFF. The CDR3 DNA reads TGTGCCAGCAGCTTAGATCCTGGGACAGGGGGGAGAAAACTGTTTTTT.

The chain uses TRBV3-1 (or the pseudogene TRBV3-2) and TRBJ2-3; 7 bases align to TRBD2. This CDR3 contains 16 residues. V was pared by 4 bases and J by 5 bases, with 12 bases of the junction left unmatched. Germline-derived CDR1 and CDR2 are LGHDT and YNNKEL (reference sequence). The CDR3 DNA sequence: TGTGCCAGCAGCCTCGTCACGGGGGTAGCGGGAGATACGCAGTATTTT. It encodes CASSLVTGVAGDTQYF.

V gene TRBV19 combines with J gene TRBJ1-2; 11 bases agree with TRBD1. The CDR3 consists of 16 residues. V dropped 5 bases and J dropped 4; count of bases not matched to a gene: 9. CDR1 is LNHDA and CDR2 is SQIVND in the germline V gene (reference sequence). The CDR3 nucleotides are TGTGCCAGTAGTGAATCCGGACAGGGGGCGTTCTATGGCTACACCTTC. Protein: CASSESGQGAFYGYTF.